Following are 6 T cell receptor beta chains from one sample sequenced in a study of blood T cell repertoires in COVID-19. Repertoires were generated with immunoSEQ multiplex PCR, while TCRdb's copy carries only in-frame clones and drops some. The profile shows roughly 200,000 clones, about 83% of them singletons. The source material was PBMCs or T cells enriched from blood (not recorded which). The receptors originated from a woman in her 30s who had recovered from COVID-19.

The chain carries TRBV28 and TRBJ2-2; 9 bases align to TRBD2. V trimming: 6 bases; J trimming: 2 bases; junction bases outside the gene matches: 4. This CDR3 has 15 amino acids. Germline V gives CDR1 MDHEN, CDR2 SYDVKM. CDR3 in DNA: TGTGCCAGCAGCGAGGGACTAGCAAACACCGGGGAGCTGTTTTTT. Encoded protein: CASSEGLANTGELFF.

This chain links TRBV19 with TRBJ2-1, with 14 positions matching TRBD2. The CDR3 consists of 18 residues. Per the germline V gene, CDR1 is LNHDA and CDR2 is SQIVND (reference sequence). The V gene end was trimmed by 5 bases and the J gene end by 7 bases; junction bases not matched to a gene: 13. The CDR3 loop is CASSPRLAGGPSGNEQFF. CDR3 coding DNA: TGTGCCAGTAGTCCACGACTAGCGGGAGGGCCCTCGGGGAATGAGCAGTTCTTC.

The table lists this clone with a few counts. The chain links TRBV4-2 to TRBJ1-2, with D unclear. V lost 1 base and J lost 8, with 14 bases in between. This CDR3 is built from 14 residues. Germline lookup yields CDR1 LGHNA and CDR2 YNFKEQ. CDR3 nucleotide sequence: TGTGCCAGCAGCCAAGTTGAAACCCCGGTCGGCTACACCTTC. It codes for CASSQVETPVGYTF.

The rearrangement uses TRBV6-4 and TRBJ2-3, with D possibly being TRBD1 (5 bases). V was cut by 2 bases and J by 1 base, with 16 bases left in between. This CDR3 region has 17 residues. The germline CDR1 and CDR2 sequences are MRHNA and SNTAGT. The CDR3 is CASSDMGQGLGTDTQYF. The CDR3 nucleotides are TGTGCCAGCAGTGACATGGGGCAGGGCCTAGGCACAGATACGCAGTATTTT.

The V call is TRBV29-1, the J call TRBJ2-7; TRBD1 might be the D (5 bases). CDR1 and CDR2 (germline): SQVTM, ANQGSEA. The CDR3 is 14 amino acids. Trimming took off 4 bases at V and 4 bases at J, with 17 bases between the two ends. CDR3 region: CSVVQGVGEYEQYF. CDR3 coding DNA: TGCAGCGTTGTCCAGGGTGTTGGTGAGTACGAGCAGTACTTC.

The chain couples TRBV9 to TRBJ2-5; TRBD1 matches at 10 bases. The CDR3 spans 16 residues. CDR1 SGDLS and CDR2 YYNGEE come from the germline V gene. V shed 0 bases and J 4 bases; nucleotides not matched to a gene: 6. The DNA for the CDR3 is TGTGCCAGCAGCGTAGGACAGGGGGCGCGTCCAGAGACCCAGTACTTC. This gives the protein CASSVGQGARPETQYF.